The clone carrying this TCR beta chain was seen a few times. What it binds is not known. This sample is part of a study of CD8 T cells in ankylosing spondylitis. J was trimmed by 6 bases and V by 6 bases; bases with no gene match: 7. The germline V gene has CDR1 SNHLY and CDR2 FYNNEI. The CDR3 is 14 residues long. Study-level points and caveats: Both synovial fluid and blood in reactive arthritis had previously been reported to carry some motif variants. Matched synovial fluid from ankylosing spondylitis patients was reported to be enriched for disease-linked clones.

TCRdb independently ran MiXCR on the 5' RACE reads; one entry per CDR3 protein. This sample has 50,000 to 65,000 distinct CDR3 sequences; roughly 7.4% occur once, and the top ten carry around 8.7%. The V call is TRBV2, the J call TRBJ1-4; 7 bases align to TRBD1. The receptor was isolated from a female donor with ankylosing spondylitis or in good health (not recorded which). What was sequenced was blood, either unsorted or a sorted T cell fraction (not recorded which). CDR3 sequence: CASRLDRTYEKLFF. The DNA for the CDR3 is TGTGCCAGCAGATTGGACAGGACCTATGAAAAACTGTTTTTT. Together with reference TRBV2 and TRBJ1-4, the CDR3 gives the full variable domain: EPEVTQTPSHQVTQMGQEVILRCVPISNHLYFYWYRQILGQKVEFLVSFYNNEISEKSEIFDDQFSVERPDGSNFTLKIRSTKLEDSAMYFCASRLDRTYEKLFFGSGTQLSVL.